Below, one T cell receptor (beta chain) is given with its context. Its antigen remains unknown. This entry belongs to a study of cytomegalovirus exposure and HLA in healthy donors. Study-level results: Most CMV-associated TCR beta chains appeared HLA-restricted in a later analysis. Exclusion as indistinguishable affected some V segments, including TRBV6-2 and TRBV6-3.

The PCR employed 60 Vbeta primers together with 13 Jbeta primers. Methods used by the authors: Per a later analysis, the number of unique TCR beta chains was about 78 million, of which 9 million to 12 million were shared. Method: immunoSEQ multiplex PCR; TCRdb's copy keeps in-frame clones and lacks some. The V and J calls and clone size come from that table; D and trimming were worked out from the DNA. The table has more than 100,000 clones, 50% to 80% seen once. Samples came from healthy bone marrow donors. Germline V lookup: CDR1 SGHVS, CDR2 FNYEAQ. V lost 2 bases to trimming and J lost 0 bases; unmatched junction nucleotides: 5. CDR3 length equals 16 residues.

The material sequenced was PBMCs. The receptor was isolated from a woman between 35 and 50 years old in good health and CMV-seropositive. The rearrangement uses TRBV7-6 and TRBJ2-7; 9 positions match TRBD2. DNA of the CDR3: TGTGCCAGCAGCTTAAGGCTAGCGGGGAGCTCCTACGAGCAGTACTTC. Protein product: CASSLRLAGSSYEQYF.